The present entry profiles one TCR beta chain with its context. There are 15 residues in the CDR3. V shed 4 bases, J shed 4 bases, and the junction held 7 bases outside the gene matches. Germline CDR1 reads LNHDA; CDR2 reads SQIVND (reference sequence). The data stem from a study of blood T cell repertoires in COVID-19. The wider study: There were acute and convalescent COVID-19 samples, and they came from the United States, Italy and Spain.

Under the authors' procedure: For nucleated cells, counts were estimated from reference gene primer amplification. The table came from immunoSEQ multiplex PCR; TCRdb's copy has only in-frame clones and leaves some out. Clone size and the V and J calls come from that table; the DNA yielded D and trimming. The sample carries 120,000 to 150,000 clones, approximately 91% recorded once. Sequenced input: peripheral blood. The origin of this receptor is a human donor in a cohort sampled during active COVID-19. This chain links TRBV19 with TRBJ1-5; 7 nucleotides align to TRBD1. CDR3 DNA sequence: TGTGCCAGTAGTACCTCCGGGACAGAAAATCAGCCCCAGCATTTT. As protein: CASSTSGTENQPQHF. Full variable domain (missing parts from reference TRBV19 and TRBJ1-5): DGGITQSPKYLFRKEGQNVTLSCEQNLNHDAMYWYRQDPGQGLRLIYYSQIVNDFQKGDIAEGYSVSREKKESFPLTVTSAQKNPTAFYLCASSTSGTENQPQHFGDGTRLSIL.